These T cell receptor beta chains were read from a single sample in a study of T cells after somatic rescue of genetic block. Libraries were prepared by immunoSEQ multiplex PCR; TCRdb keeps only in-frame clonotypes and omits some of them. The repertoire holds 80,000 to 90,000 clones, with 85% to 90% as singletons. The sample consisted of peripheral blood mononuclear cells (PBMCs). These receptors were obtained from a woman aged 18-29 years. Both conserved end residues are part of each CDR3. Fields, in order: V gene, D gene, J gene, clone size, CDR3 protein, CDR3 DNA. A D gene is named only where the DNA matches it firmly. Clone size appears in some rows only: once, few, many, or a class for an expanded clone.

V: TRBV6-5; D: .; J: TRBJ1-2; size: .; CDR3: CAAGAHGYTF; DNA: TGTGCCGCGGGGGCGCACGGCTACACCTTC
V: TRBV7-2; D: .; J: TRBJ2-3; size: .; CDR3: CASSVEVGTQYF; DNA: TGTGCCAGCAGCGTCGAGGTGGGGACGCAGTATTTT
V: TRBV28; D: TRBD2; J: TRBJ2-7; size: .; CDR3: CASSSGERDPYEQYF; DNA: TGTGCCAGCAGCTCGGGGGAGCGGGATCCGTACGAGCAGTACTTC
V: TRBV11-2; D: TRBD1; J: TRBJ1-1; size: .; CDR3: CASRRVRTGMNTEAFF; DNA: TGTGCCAGCAGACGGGTAAGGACAGGGATGAACACTGAAGCTTTCTTT
V: TRBV6-4; D: TRBD1; J: TRBJ1-5; size: once; CDR3: CASSETGVGDQPQHF; DNA: TGTGCCAGCAGTGAGACAGGGGTGGGGGATCAGCCCCAGCATTTT
V: TRBV2; D: .; J: TRBJ2-7; size: .; CDR3: CASSATRRGYYEQYF; DNA: TGTGCCAGCAGTGCAACGCGGAGGGGCTACTACGAGCAGTACTTC
V: TRBV18; D: .; J: TRBJ1-2; size: .; CDR3: CASSPMVSNYGYTF; DNA: TGTGCCAGCTCACCAATGGTCTCTAACTATGGCTACACCTTC
V: TRBV19; D: .; J: TRBJ2-7; size: .; CDR3: CASKPGLLTYEQYF; DNA: TGTGCCAGTAAACCGGGACTCCTTACCTACGAGCAGTACTTC
V: TRBV2; D: .; J: TRBJ2-5; size: .; CDR3: CASSSGTQETQYF; DNA: TGTGCCAGCAGTTCCGGGACCCAAGAGACCCAGTACTTC
V: TRBV9; D: TRBD2; J: TRBJ2-7; size: .; CDR3: CASSAGLGYEQYF; DNA: TGTGCCAGCAGCGCGGGACTAGGCTACGAGCAGTACTTC
V: TRBV13; D: .; J: TRBJ2-5; size: .; CDR3: CASSLGGVETQYF; DNA: TGTGCCAGCAGCTTGGGCGGAGTAGAGACCCAGTACTTC
V: TRBV2; D: TRBD1; J: TRBJ1-6; size: .; CDR3: CARGQENSPLHF; DNA: TGTGCCAGGGGACAGGAGAATTCACCCCTCCACTTT
V: TRBV4-1; D: TRBD1; J: TRBJ1-5; size: .; CDR3: CASSQKGDRSNQPQHF; DNA: TGCGCCAGCAGCCAAAAAGGGGACAGGAGCAATCAGCCCCAGCATTTT
V: TRBV5-6; D: .; J: TRBJ1-2; size: .; CDR3: CASSLWSGGGSFGYTF; DNA: TGTGCCAGCAGCTTGTGGTCAGGCGGGGGATCTTTTGGCTACACCTTC
V: TRBV5-1; D: TRBD2; J: TRBJ2-7; size: .; CDR3: CASSFRLAGDSGSYEQYF; DNA: TGCGCCAGCAGCTTTCGACTAGCGGGAGATTCGGGGTCCTACGAGCAGTACTTC
V: TRBV7-9; D: .; J: TRBJ2-7; size: .; CDR3: CASSLAVTGTYEQYF; DNA: TGTGCCAGCAGCTTAGCGGTAACAGGGACCTACGAGCAGTACTTC
V: TRBV5-1; D: TRBD1; J: TRBJ1-4; size: .; CDR3: CASSWRGQGGINEKLFF; DNA: TGCGCCAGCAGCTGGCGGGGTCAAGGGGGCATCAATGAAAAACTGTTTTTT
V: TRBV11-3; D: .; J: TRBJ2-1; size: .; CDR3: CASSFSGEPFPGNEQFF; DNA: TGTGCCAGCAGCTTCTCGGGGGAGCCATTTCCCGGCAATGAGCAGTTCTTC
V: TRBV7-9; D: .; J: TRBJ1-2; size: .; CDR3: CASSFGLDPPRGGYTF; DNA: TGTGCCAGCAGCTTCGGTTTGGACCCCCCAAGGGGTGGCTACACCTTC
V: TRBV11-3; D: .; J: TRBJ2-1; size: .; CDR3: CASSGRSPEQFF; DNA: TGTGCCAGCAGCGGGCGATCCCCGGAGCAGTTCTTC
V: TRBV6-1; D: .; J: TRBJ2-3; size: .; CDR3: CASLIGGTDTQYF; DNA: TGTGCCAGTTTAATCGGGGGCACAGATACGCAGTATTTT
V: TRBV5-1; D: .; J: TRBJ1-1; size: .; CDR3: CASSNRDLNTEAFF; DNA: TGCGCCAGCAGCAACCGGGACTTGAACACTGAAGCTTTCTTT
V: TRBV5-1; D: .; J: TRBJ2-5; size: .; CDR3: CASSPGVPKETQYF; DNA: TGCGCCAGCAGCCCGGGAGTCCCGAAGGAGACCCAGTACTTC
V: TRBV5-6; D: .; J: TRBJ2-3; size: .; CDR3: CASSPRGPSTDTQYF; DNA: TGTGCCAGCAGCCCCCGGGGCCCTAGCACAGATACGCAGTATTTT
V: TRBV7-9; D: .; J: TRBJ1-2; size: .; CDR3: CASSLAPSYGYTF; DNA: TGTGCCAGCAGCTTAGCGCCCAGCTATGGCTACACCTTC
V: TRBV9; D: .; J: TRBJ2-3; size: .; CDR3: CASSVGLTDMDTQYF; DNA: TGTGCCAGCAGCGTAGGGTTAACAGATATGGATACGCAGTATTTT
V: TRBV19; D: TRBD1; J: TRBJ2-7; size: medium-sized; CDR3: CASSIATGTDYEQYF; DNA: TGTGCCAGTAGTATAGCTACCGGGACAGACTACGAGCAGTACTTC
V: TRBV6-1; D: .; J: TRBJ1-2; size: .; CDR3: CASREGGNYGYTF; DNA: TGTGCCAGCAGGGAAGGGGGTAACTATGGCTACACCTTC
V: TRBV6-6; D: .; J: TRBJ2-1; size: .; CDR3: CASSYPGRDEQFF; DNA: TGTGCCAGCAGTTACCCCGGACGGGATGAGCAGTTCTTC
V: TRBV7-2; D: .; J: TRBJ1-1; size: .; CDR3: CASSPEGNTEAFF; DNA: TGTGCCAGCTCCCCAGAGGGGAACACTGAAGCTTTCTTT
V: TRBV19; D: TRBD2; J: TRBJ2-3; size: .; CDR3: CASSTALAGHTDTQYF; DNA: TGTGCCAGTAGTACGGCACTAGCGGGGCACACAGATACGCAGTATTTT
V: TRBV5-6; D: TRBD1; J: TRBJ2-7; size: .; CDR3: CASSYPGQSYEQYF; DNA: TGTGCCAGCAGCTACCCGGGACAGAGCTACGAGCAGTACTTC
V: TRBV12-5; D: TRBD2; J: TRBJ2-7; size: .; CDR3: CASGMGLARAEQYF; DNA: TGTGCTAGTGGTATGGGACTAGCGAGGGCCGAGCAGTACTTC
V: TRBV25-1; D: TRBD2; J: TRBJ2-1; size: once; CDR3: CASSVGRESGNEQFF; DNA: TGTGCCAGCAGTGTGGGGCGGGAGTCGGGGAATGAGCAGTTCTTC
V: TRBV9; D: .; J: TRBJ1-1; size: .; CDR3: CASSRTGAEAFF; DNA: TGTGCCAGCAGTAGGACTGGGGCTGAAGCTTTCTTT
V: TRBV5-4; D: .; J: TRBJ2-1; size: .; CDR3: CASSLGLRPDEQFF; DNA: TGTGCCAGCAGCTTGGGACTCCGACCTGATGAGCAGTTCTTC